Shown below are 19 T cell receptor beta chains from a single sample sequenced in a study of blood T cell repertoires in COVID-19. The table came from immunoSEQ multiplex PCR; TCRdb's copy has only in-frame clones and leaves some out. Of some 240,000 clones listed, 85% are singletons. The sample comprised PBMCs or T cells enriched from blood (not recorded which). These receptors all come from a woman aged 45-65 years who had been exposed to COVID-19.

The CDR3 reads CATQSGGPTDTQYF. In DNA form, the CDR3 reads TGTGCCACACAGAGCGGGGGCCCCACAGATACGCAGTATTTT. This rearrangement joins TRBV10-3 to TRBJ2-3, with TRBD2 identical over 8 bases. Losses at the gene ends were 10 bases for V and 2 bases for J; bases not matched to a gene: 8. CDR3 length: 14 amino acids. CDR1 and CDR2 from the germline V gene are ENHRY and SYGVKD.

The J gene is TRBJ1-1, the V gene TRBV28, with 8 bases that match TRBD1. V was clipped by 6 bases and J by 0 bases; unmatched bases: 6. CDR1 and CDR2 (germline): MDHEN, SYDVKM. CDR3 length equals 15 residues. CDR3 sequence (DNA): TGTGCCAGCAGAAGTCAGGGGGCGATGAACACTGAAGCTTTCTTT. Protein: CASRSQGAMNTEAFF.

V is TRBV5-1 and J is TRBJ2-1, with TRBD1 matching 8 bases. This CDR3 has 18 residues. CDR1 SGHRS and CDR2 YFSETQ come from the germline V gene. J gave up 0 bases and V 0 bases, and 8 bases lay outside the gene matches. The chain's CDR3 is CASSLGKTGVGSYNEQFF. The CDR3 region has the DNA TGCGCCAGCAGCTTGGGGAAGACAGGGGTGGGCTCCTACAATGAGCAGTTCTTC.

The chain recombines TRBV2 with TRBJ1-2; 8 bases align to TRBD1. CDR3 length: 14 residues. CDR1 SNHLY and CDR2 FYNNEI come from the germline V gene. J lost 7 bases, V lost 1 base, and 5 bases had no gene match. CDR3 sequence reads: CASSEVQGARGYTF. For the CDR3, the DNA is TGTGCCAGCAGTGAAGTGCAGGGGGCGCGTGGCTACACCTTC.

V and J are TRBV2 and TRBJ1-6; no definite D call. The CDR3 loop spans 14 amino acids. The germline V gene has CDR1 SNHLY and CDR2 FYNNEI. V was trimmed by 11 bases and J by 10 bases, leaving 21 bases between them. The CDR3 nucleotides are TGTGCCCAAGCACTAGGGTTCGAGGGATCACCCCTCCACTTT. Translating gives CAQALGFEGSPLHF. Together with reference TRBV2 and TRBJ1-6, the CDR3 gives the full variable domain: EPEVTQTPSHQVTQMGQEVILRCVPISNHLYFYWYRQILGQKVEFLVSFYNNEISEKSEIFDDQFSVERPDGSNFTLKIRSTKLEDSAMYFCAQALGFEGSPLHFGNGTRLTVT.

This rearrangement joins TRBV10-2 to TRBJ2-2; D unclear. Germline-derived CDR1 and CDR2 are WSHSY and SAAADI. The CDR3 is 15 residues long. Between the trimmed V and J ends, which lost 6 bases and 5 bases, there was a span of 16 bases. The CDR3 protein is CASRSGRAETGELFF. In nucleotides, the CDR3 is TGCGCCAGCAGATCAGGTAGAGCAGAGACCGGGGAGCTGTTTTTT.

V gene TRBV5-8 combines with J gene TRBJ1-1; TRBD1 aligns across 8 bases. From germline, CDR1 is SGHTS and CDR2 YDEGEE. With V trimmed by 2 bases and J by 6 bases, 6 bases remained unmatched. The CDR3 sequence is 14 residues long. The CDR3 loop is CASSFPDRAAEAFF. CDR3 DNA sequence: TGTGCCAGCAGCTTTCCGGACAGGGCCGCTGAAGCTTTCTTT. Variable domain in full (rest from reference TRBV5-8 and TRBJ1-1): EAGVTQSPTHLIKTRGQQATLRCSPISGHTSVYWYQQALGLGLQFLLWYDEGEERNRGNFPPRFSGRQFPNYSSELNVNALELEDSALYLCASSFPDRAAEAFFGQGTRLTVV.

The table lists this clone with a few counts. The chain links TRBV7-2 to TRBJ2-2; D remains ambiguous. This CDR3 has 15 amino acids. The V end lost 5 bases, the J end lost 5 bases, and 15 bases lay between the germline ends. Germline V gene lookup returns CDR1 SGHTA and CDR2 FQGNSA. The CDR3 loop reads CASSLPTLRTGELFF. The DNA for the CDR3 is TGTGCCAGCAGCCTACCGACTTTGAGGACCGGGGAGCTGTTTTTT.

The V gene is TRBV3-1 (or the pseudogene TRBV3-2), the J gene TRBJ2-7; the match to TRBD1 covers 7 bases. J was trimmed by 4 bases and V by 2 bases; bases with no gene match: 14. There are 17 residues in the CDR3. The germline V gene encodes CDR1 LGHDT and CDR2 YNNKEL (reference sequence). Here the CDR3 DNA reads TGTGCCAGCAGCCAAAGGACAGGAATAGGGATTATATACGAGCAGTACTTC. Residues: CASSQRTGIGIIYEQYF.

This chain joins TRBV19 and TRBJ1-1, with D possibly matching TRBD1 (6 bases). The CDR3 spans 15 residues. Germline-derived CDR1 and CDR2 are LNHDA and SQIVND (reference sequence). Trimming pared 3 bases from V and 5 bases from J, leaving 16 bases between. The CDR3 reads CASSMVRDTGTEAFF. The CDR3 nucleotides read TGTGCCAGTAGTATGGTCCGGGACACCGGGACTGAAGCTTTCTTT.

The CDR3 sequence: CASSPDRGPQYF. The DNA of the CDR3 is TGTGCCAGCAGCCCCGACAGGGGTCCCCAGTACTTC. This chain connects TRBV7-9 to TRBJ2-5; 8 positions match TRBD1. V dropped 5 bases and J dropped 9; count of bases not matched to a gene: 5. Germline V gene lookup returns CDR1 SEHNR and CDR2 FQNEAQ (reference sequence). The CDR3 covers 12 residues.

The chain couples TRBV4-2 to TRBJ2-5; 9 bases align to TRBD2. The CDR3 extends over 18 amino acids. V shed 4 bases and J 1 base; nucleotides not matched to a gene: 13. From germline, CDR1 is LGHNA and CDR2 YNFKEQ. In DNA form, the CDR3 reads TGTGCCAGCAGCCCATCGGGGGGGAGCGGGGGGCTCCAAGAGACCCAGTACTTC. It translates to CASSPSGGSGGLQETQYF.

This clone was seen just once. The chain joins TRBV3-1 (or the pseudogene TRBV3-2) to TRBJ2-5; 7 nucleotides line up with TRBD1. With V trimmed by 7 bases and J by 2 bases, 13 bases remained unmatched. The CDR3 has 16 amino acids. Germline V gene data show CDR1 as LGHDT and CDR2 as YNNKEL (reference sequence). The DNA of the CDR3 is TGTGCCAGCACCCCGGAGCGACAGGGATATCAAGAGACCCAGTACTTC. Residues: CASTPERQGYQETQYF.

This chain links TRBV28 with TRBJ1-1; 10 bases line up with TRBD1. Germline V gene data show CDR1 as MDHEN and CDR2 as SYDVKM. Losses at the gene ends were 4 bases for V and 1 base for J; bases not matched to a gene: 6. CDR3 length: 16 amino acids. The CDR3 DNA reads TGTGCCAGCAGTTACCCGGACAGGGGGACGAACACTGAAGCTTTCTTT. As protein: CASSYPDRGTNTEAFF.

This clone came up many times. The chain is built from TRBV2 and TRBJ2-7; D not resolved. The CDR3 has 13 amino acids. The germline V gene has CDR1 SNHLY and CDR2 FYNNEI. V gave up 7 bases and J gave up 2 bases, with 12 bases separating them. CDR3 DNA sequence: TGTGCCAGCATGAAACTTTCACCCTACGAGCAGTACTTC. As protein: CASMKLSPYEQYF.

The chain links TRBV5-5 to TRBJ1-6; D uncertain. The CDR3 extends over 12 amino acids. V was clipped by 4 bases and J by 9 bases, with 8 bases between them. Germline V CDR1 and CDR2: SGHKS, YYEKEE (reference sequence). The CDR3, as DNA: TGTGCCAGCAGCCACGACTCTTCACCCCTCCACTTT. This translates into CASSHDSSPLHF.

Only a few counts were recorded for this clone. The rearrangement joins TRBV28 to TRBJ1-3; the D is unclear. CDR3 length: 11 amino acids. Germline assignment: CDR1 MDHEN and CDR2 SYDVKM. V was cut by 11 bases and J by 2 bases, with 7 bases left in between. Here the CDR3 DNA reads TGTGCCGGTCGGGCTGGAAACACCATATATTTT. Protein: CAGRAGNTIYF. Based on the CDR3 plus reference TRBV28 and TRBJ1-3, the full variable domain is DVKVTQSSRYLVKRTGEKVFLECVQDMDHENMFWYRQDPGLGLRLIYFSYDVKMKEKGDIPEGYSVSREKKERFSLILESASTNQTSMYLCAGRAGNTIYFGEGSWLTVV.

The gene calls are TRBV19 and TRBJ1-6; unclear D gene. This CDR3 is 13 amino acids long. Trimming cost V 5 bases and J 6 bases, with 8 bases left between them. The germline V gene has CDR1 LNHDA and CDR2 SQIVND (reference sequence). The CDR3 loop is CASSALRNSPLHF. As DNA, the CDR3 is TGTGCCAGTAGTGCCCTACGTAATTCACCCCTCCACTTT.

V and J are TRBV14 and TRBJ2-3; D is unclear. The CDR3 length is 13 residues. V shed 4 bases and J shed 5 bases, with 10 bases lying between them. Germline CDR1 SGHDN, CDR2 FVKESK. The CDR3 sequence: CASSRDFGDTQYF. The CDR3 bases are TGTGCCAGCAGCCGAGATTTCGGAGATACGCAGTATTTT.